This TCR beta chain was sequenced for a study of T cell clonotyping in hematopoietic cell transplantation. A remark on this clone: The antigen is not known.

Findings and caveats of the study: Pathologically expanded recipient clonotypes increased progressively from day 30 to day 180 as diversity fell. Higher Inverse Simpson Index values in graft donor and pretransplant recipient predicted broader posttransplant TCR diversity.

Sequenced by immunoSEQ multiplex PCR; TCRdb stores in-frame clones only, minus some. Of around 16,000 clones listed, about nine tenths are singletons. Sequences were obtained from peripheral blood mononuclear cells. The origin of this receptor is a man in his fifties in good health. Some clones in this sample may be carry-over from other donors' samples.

CDR3 region: CASSTSFRTDTQYF. The CDR3 DNA is TGTGCCAGCAGTACTAGCTTTCGCACAGATACGCAGTATTTT. This chain joins TRBV6-6 and TRBJ2-3; perhaps TRBD2 as D (6 bases). The CDR3 length is 14 residues. Germline assignment: CDR1 MNHNY and CDR2 SVGAGI (reference sequence). V dropped 5 bases and J dropped 1 base, with 10 bases sitting between them.